This TCR beta chain was captured by sequencing in a study of CD8+ T cells in alopecia areata. Study-level background: Treated patients were given 5 to 10 mg oral tofacitinib twice daily.

V lost 0 bases and J 1 base, leaving 7 bases between the germline ends. CDR1 is SGHRS and CDR2 is YFSETQ in the germline V gene. The CDR3 is 14 amino acids. Treatment indicated: oral pan-JAK inhibitor, 5-10 mg twice daily. Obtained from alopecia areata patients were lesional scalp punch biopsies along with peripheral blood. Following RNA extraction, reverse transcription yielded cDNA that acted as the sequencing template. The assay was immunoSEQ multiplex PCR, and TCRdb's table has in-frame clones only and misses some. The sample holds approximately 210,000 clones, around 60% seen once. Sample: CD4+ T cells sorted from blood, taken at week 4, from a patient treated with tofacitinib. This receptor was taken from a human donor with alopecia areata. The chain combines TRBV5-1 with TRBJ1-2; D gene unclear. DNA for the CDR3: TGCGCCAGCAGCTTGGTCGGGAATAACTATGGCTACACCTTC. It yields the protein CASSLVGNNYGYTF.